A single sample is the source of the 32 T cell receptor beta chains below, sequenced in a study of blood T cells in healthy people across ages. The use of a sample-barcoded 5' primer and a J-beta primer mix characterized a second PCR of roughly 6 to 11 cycles. TCRdb ran MiXCR on the 5' RACE reads and lists one entry per CDR3 protein. Altogether around 1.5 million distinct CDR3 sequences are present, around 35% being singletons, with the ten largest covering about 11%. What was sequenced was blood. These receptors all come from a woman in her twenties or thirties in good health.

Many counts were recorded for this clonotype. The chain employs TRBV2 and TRBJ2-7; no clear D gene. V dropped 6 bases and J dropped 2 bases, with 5 bases sitting between them. Germline CDR1 and CDR2: SNHLY and FYNNEI. The CDR3 spans 11 residues. The CDR3 coding sequence is TGTGCCAGCAGCGAAACCTACGAGCAGTACTTC. Its protein is CASSETYEQYF.

The gene calls are TRBV4-1 and TRBJ2-3, with D unresolved. The CDR3 totals 12 residues. CDR1 and CDR2 from the germline V gene are MGHRA and YSYEKL. Trimming removed 1 base at V and 7 bases at J, with 6 bases between. The CDR3 nucleotides read TGCGCCAGCAGCCAAGTATGCAATACGCAGTATTTT. As protein: CASSQVCNTQYF.

Only a few counts were recorded for this clonotype. V is TRBV5-6 and J is TRBJ2-1; 9 positions agree with TRBD1. The germline gives CDR1 SGHDT, CDR2 YYEEEE. V gave up 2 bases and J gave up 1 base; unmatched junction bases: 4. The CDR3 runs to 16 residues. CDR3 DNA: TGTGCCAGCAGCTTTAAGGACAGGGGATCCTACAATGAGCAGTTCTTC. Its protein is CASSFKDRGSYNEQFF. Drawing the rest from reference TRBV5-6 and TRBJ2-1, the complete variable domain is DAGVTQSPTHLIKTRGQQVTLRCSPKSGHDTVSWYQQALGQGPQFIFQYYEEEERQRGNFPDRFSGHQFPNYSSELNVNALLLGDSALYLCASSFKDRGSYNEQFFGPGTRLTVL.

This clonotype has more than one count but fewer than ten. The J gene is TRBJ2-3, the V gene TRBV12-3 or TRBV12-4, with D unclear. V gave up 7 bases and J gave up 2 bases, with 13 bases separating them. The CDR3 length is 14 residues. CDR3 sequence (DNA): TGTGCCAGCACTAAACACGTTCCCACAGATACGCAGTATTTT. Translation: CASTKHVPTDTQYF.

This clonotype has more than one count but fewer than ten. This rearrangement joins TRBV29-1 to TRBJ2-1, with a weak D call TRBD1 (6 bases). The CDR3 has 12 amino acids. The germline V and J ends were trimmed by 7 bases and 7 bases, with 14 bases remaining between them. Germline CDR1 and CDR2: SQVTM and ANQGSEA. The DNA of the CDR3 is TGCAGCGGCCAACAAGACAGGAATGAGCAGTTCTTC. This codes for CSGQQDRNEQFF.

Worth noting for this clonotype: A much larger clone is a single base away; this may be a read error. The chain joins TRBV6-6 to TRBJ2-6, with D maybe TRBD1 (6 bases). From germline, CDR1 is MNHNY and CDR2 SVGAGI (reference sequence). The length of the CDR3 is 17 residues. The CDR3 sequence is CASSYSLRGSEANVLTF. In DNA form, the CDR3 reads TGTGCCAGCAGTTACTCTCTCAGGGGCTCTGAGGCCAACGTCCTGACTTTC.

This clonotype has more than one count but fewer than ten. V usage is TRBV5-5 and J usage is TRBJ2-7; 10 bases match TRBD2. The germline gives CDR1 SGHKS, CDR2 YYEKEE (reference sequence). The CDR3 spans 15 residues. V shed 3 bases and J 4 bases; nucleotides not matched to a gene: 7. As DNA, the CDR3 is TGTGCCAGCAGCTCAGCGGGAGGGCCTTATTACGAGCAGTACTTC. Residues: CASSSAGGPYYEQYF.

This chain uses TRBV27 with TRBJ2-2, with D possibly TRBD1 on 6 matching bases. The CDR3 is 15 amino acids. Germline assignment: CDR1 MNHEY and CDR2 SMNVEV (reference sequence). V gave up 1 base and J gave up 2 bases, with 8 bases separating them. The CDR3 nucleotides are TGTGCCAGCAGTTTATTTGGGGGCAACACCGGGGAGCTGTTTTTT. Its protein is CASSLFGGNTGELFF.

The rearrangement joins TRBV5-1 to TRBJ1-2; 8 bases are shared with TRBD1. The CDR3 contains 17 residues. V trimming: 3 bases; J trimming: 3 bases; junction bases outside the gene matches: 13. Germline-derived CDR1 and CDR2 are SGHRS and YFSETQ. The CDR3 coding sequence is TGCGCCAGCAGCTCACAGGGGGGGGATTCTCGGCACTATGGCTACACCTTC. Translated: CASSSQGGDSRHYGYTF.

This clonotype has at least ten counts. This chain's CDR3 is CSADLGADTQYF. CDR3 nucleotides: TGCAGCGCAGACCTGGGGGCAGATACGCAGTATTTT. The chain links TRBV29-1 to TRBJ2-3; D could derive from TRBD1 or TRBD2 (5 bases each). The germline V and J ends were trimmed by 7 bases and 4 bases, with 12 bases remaining between them. The CDR3 totals 12 residues. Germline-derived CDR1 and CDR2 are SQVTM and ANQGSEA.

This clonotype has only a few counts. CDR3 in amino acids: CATVALGLAFGDTQYF. DNA for the CDR3: TGTGCCACAGTTGCTTTGGGACTAGCGTTCGGGGATACGCAGTATTTT. The chain links TRBV15 to TRBJ2-3, with 10 nucleotides matching TRBD2. The V gene end was trimmed by 9 bases and the J gene end by 6 bases; junction bases not matched to a gene: 15. The CDR3 runs 16 residues. Per the germline V gene, CDR1 is LNHNV and CDR2 is YYDKDF (reference sequence).

Of note for this clonotype: One end of the junction fails to match germline, which may point to a read error. This chain connects TRBV24-1 to TRBJ2-2; D is tentatively TRBD1 or TRBD2 (6 bases each). This CDR3 spans 16 amino acids. Looked up from germline, CDR1 is KGHDR and CDR2 is SFDVKD. The chain's CDR3 is CATSVGGTLNTGERFF. The CDR3 region has the DNA TGTGCCACCAGTGTGGGGGGCACCCTGAACACCGGGGAGCGGTTTTTT.

This clonotype was seen more than once but under ten times. This rearrangement joins TRBV7-4 to TRBJ2-4; D remains ambiguous. This CDR3 region has 11 residues. Germline V gene data show CDR1 as SGHVT and CDR2 as SQSDAQ. V shed 0 bases and J shed 10 bases, with 4 bases lying between them. Written as DNA, the CDR3 is TGTGCCAGCAGCTTAGCCCTTATTCAGTACTTC. Translated, it gives CASSLALIQYF.

Concerning this clonotype itself: A much larger clone lies a single base off, so this may be a read error. The J gene is TRBJ2-5, the V gene TRBV4-1; D is undetermined. The CDR3 contains 13 residues. CDR1 MGHRA and CDR2 YSYEKL come from the germline V gene. CDR3 sequence reads: CASSLTNQGTQYF. The CDR3 region has the DNA TGCGCCAGCAGCCTAACTAACCAAGGGACCCAGTACTTC.

In this sample, this clonotype turned up once. A read error is possible here, since a much larger clone lies one base away. The rearrangement uses TRBV29-1 and TRBJ2-3; TRBD2 matches at 11 bases. Germline V gives CDR1 SQVTM, CDR2 ANQGSEA. The V gene end was trimmed by 5 bases and the J gene end by 5 bases; junction bases not matched to a gene: 6. The CDR3 spans 14 residues. The CDR3: CSVSTSGTKDTQYF. CDR3 DNA sequence: TGCAGCGTTTCGACTAGCGGGACTAAAGATACGCAGTATTTT.

The chain recombines TRBV18 with TRBJ2-1, with D unclear. V lost 1 base and J 1 base, leaving 8 bases between the germline ends. The CDR3 length is 15 residues. Per the germline V gene, CDR1 is KGHSH and CDR2 is LQKENI. DNA for the CDR3: TGTGCCAGCTCACCACTACTGACTTCCTACAATGAGCAGTTCTTC. It encodes CASSPLLTSYNEQFF.

This clonotype was counted only a few times. The chain combines TRBV4-2 with TRBJ2-2; 9 bases are shared with TRBD1. The CDR3 spans 18 residues. Germline CDR1 LGHNA, CDR2 YNFKEQ. V lost 4 bases to trimming and J lost 3 bases; unmatched junction nucleotides: 12. Here the CDR3 reads CASSRDDRGGLDTGELFF. Here the CDR3 DNA reads TGTGCCAGCAGCCGAGACGACAGGGGGGGTTTGGACACCGGGGAGCTGTTTTTT.

The chain couples TRBV7-9 to TRBJ2-5; 8 bases line up with TRBD1. The CDR3 consists of 14 residues. V dropped 4 bases and J dropped 2; count of bases not matched to a gene: 3. Germline CDR1 SEHNR, CDR2 FQNEAQ (reference sequence). The CDR3 sequence is CASSYRQGQETQYF. The CDR3 DNA reads TGTGCCAGCAGCTACCGACAGGGGCAAGAGACCCAGTACTTC.

Here the CDR3 DNA reads TGTGCCAGCAGTGTCCGGGGGACGCAAGAGACCCAGTACTTC. Translated, it gives CASSVRGTQETQYF. The rearrangement uses TRBV25-1 and TRBJ2-5, with D possibly TRBD2 on 6 matching bases. Germline CDR1 is MGHDK and CDR2 is SYGVNS. V lost 4 bases to trimming and J lost 2 bases, with 11 bases between them. The CDR3 contains 14 residues.

This clonotype has a handful of counts. V usage is TRBV4-1 and J usage is TRBJ2-3; D remains ambiguous. Looked up from germline, CDR1 is MGHRA and CDR2 is YSYEKL. The CDR3 spans 15 residues. V lost 2 bases and J lost 5, with 14 bases in between. The CDR3 here is CASSQSPTREDTQYF. CDR3 sequence (DNA): TGCGCCAGCAGCCAATCTCCTACAAGAGAAGATACGCAGTATTTT.

The sample holds a few counts of this clonotype. This chain connects TRBV20-1 to TRBJ2-1; 7 bases agree with TRBD2. V was pared by 3 bases and J by 4 bases, with 15 bases of the junction left unmatched. The CDR3 is 17 amino acids. Germline V lookup: CDR1 DFQATT, CDR2 SNEGSKA (reference sequence). CDR3 sequence: CSARAPPERGSYNEQFF. In DNA, the CDR3 is TGCAGTGCTAGGGCCCCCCCTGAGCGGGGATCTTACAATGAGCAGTTCTTC.

This rearrangement joins TRBV11-2 to TRBJ2-5; TRBD2 matches 7 bases. Germline V gene sequence: CDR1 SGHAT, CDR2 FQNNGV. This CDR3 is 16 amino acids long. V lost 5 bases and J lost 2; bases outside the gene matches: 11. Here the CDR3 DNA reads TGTGCCAGCAGCAGAGGGGACTACAGGATTCAAGAGACCCAGTACTTC. Its protein product is CASSRGDYRIQETQYF.

This chain joins TRBV12-3 or TRBV12-4 and TRBJ1-6, with TRBD1 as a possible D gene (5 bases). The V gene lost 5 bases and the J gene lost 9 bases, with 17 bases spanning the gap. This CDR3 has 15 residues. The chain's CDR3 is CASSPTGEFTSPLHF. The CDR3 bases are TGTGCCAGCAGTCCAACAGGAGAGTTCACTTCACCCCTCCACTTT.

This clonotype was seen more than once but under ten times. This rearrangement joins TRBV10-3 to TRBJ1-1; D is perhaps TRBD1 (5 bases). Between the trimmed V and J ends, which lost 6 bases and 3 bases, there was a span of 11 bases. CDR3 size: 13 residues. The germline gives CDR1 ENHRY, CDR2 SYGVKD. CDR3 region: CAIRDPGDTEAFF. Written as DNA, the CDR3 is TGTGCCATCAGGGACCCGGGGGACACTGAAGCTTTCTTT.

This clonotype was seen many times. The chain is built from TRBV4-1 and TRBJ2-5; D gene unclear. The CDR3 spans 15 residues. Trimming removed 0 bases from V and 4 bases from J, with 12 bases in between. Germline V lookup: CDR1 MGHRA, CDR2 YSYEKL. The CDR3: CASSQEVPPRETQYF. The CDR3, as DNA: TGCGCCAGCAGCCAAGAAGTCCCCCCCCGAGAGACCCAGTACTTC.

The V call is TRBV14, the J call TRBJ2-5, with D perhaps TRBD1 or TRBD2 (7 bases each). The closer fit of TRBJ2-7 to the DNA end suggests the J call may be wrong. Germline V gene lookup returns CDR1 SGHDN and CDR2 FVKESK. The CDR3 is made up of 19 amino acids. In DNA, the CDR3 is TGTGCCAGCAGCCTAGGGGGGGAGGGGGCGCGCCCCCGGACCTACGAGCAGTACTTC. As protein: CASSLGGEGARPRTYEQYF.

The chain has TRBV2 and TRBJ2-1; 10 positions agree with TRBD2. The germline V gene encodes CDR1 SNHLY and CDR2 FYNNEI. After removal of 6 bases from V and 6 bases from J, the junction contained 8 bases not matched to a gene. This CDR3 comprises 15 residues. The CDR3 region is CASRDSSGSFNEQFF. In DNA form, the CDR3 reads TGTGCCAGCAGGGACTCTAGCGGGAGCTTCAATGAGCAGTTCTTC.

The chain has TRBV24-1 and TRBJ1-4; 7 bases align to TRBD1. V trimming: 4 bases; J trimming: 7 bases; junction bases outside the gene matches: 20. Looked up from germline, CDR1 is KGHDR and CDR2 is SFDVKD. This CDR3 comprises 19 residues. The DNA for the CDR3 is TGTGCCACCAGTGAGAATGCCGGGACAGCCCTCCCCGATGGTGAAAAACTGTTTTTT. This translates into CATSENAGTALPDGEKLFF.

Only a few counts were recorded for this clonotype. The chain recombines TRBV10-3 with TRBJ2-3, with 7 bases lining up with TRBD2. Per germline, CDR1 ENHRY and CDR2 SYGVKD. This CDR3 spans 14 amino acids. Trimming removed 8 bases from V and 5 bases from J; junction bases left unmatched: 10. The CDR3 spells CAIRTGGGEDTQYF. CDR3 coding DNA: TGTGCCATCCGGACGGGAGGTGGAGAAGATACGCAGTATTTT.

This clonotype was seen once. This sequence joins TRBV12-3 or TRBV12-4 and TRBJ1-2; D call uncertain. The CDR3 loop spans 12 amino acids. Trimming took 7 bases from V and 4 from J, leaving 10 bases between them. CDR3 amino acids: CASTREGYGYTF. DNA for the CDR3: TGTGCCAGCACCCGGGAGGGCTATGGCTACACCTTC.

This clonotype occurred a few times. The chain combines TRBV7-9 with TRBJ2-5; D uncertain. CDR1 and CDR2 from the germline V gene are SEHNR and FQNEAQ (reference sequence). V was shortened by 4 bases and J by 2 bases, with 20 bases between the two germline ends. CDR3 length: 17 residues. The CDR3 region has the DNA TGTGCCAGCAGCTACCGCCGGGTAGATGCCTCGCAAGAGACCCAGTACTTC. It is translated as CASSYRRVDASQETQYF.

This clonotype was counted between two and nine times. This chain connects TRBV27 to TRBJ2-5; D is unresolved. The CDR3 spans 13 residues. The V and J ends lost 5 bases and 3 bases respectively, with 10 bases between them. CDR1 MNHEY and CDR2 SMNVEV come from the germline V gene (reference sequence). DNA for the CDR3: TGTGCCAGCAGTCAACTTAACGAAGAGACCCAGTACTTC. It specifies CASSQLNEETQYF.